Below, one T cell receptor beta chain is given with its context. The record originates from a study of shared T cell receptors in the human thymus. The data were produced by immunoSEQ multiplex PCR, yet TCRdb's version contains in-frame clones alone and is incomplete. The sample shows some 660,000 clones, 87% of them seen only once. This CDR3 is 17 amino acids long. Trimming shortened V by 4 bases and J by 0 bases, and 19 bases separated the two germline ends. Germline V gene lookup returns CDR1 SGDLS and CDR2 YYNGEE. These data were likewise used in another study, on human thymus T cells. That study adds: Healthy Finnish infants undergoing corrective surgery for congenital heart defects provided the donor material. In corrective heart surgery, resections were taken, and these provided the thymus tissue. Related research examined unrelated individuals and reported that their thymic repertoires overlapped highly.

Specimen: thymocytes. The chain employs TRBV9 and TRBJ1-1; perhaps TRBD1 as D (6 bases). This sequence originates from a boy in the first two years of life with a congenital heart defect. CDR3 amino acids: CASSPHTGHQLNTEAFF. CDR3 nucleotide sequence: TGTGCCAGCAGCCCTCATACGGGACATCAATTGAACACTGAAGCTTTCTTT. Combining the CDR3 with reference TRBV9 and TRBJ1-1 gives the whole variable domain DSGVTQTPKHLITATGQRVTLRCSPRSGDLSVYWYQQSLDQGLQFLIQYYNGEERAKGNILERFSAQQFPDLHSELNLSSLELGDSALYFCASSPHTGHQLNTEAFFGQGTRLTVV.